This T cell receptor (beta chain) was sequenced in a study of cytotoxic CD8 clonotypes in ibrutinib-treated CLL. Points from the study as a whole: Public clonotypes (which were uncommon) either contracted or remained stable on treatment. Relative to age-matched healthy donors, clonality at baseline was higher, and it tracked circulating CD8+ T-cell counts. At ibrutinib response, clonality increased, and at progression it declined back toward baseline.

As to this clone: Its specificity is not known.

The trim removed 0 bases at V and 3 bases at J, leaving 1 base unmatched. Germline CDR1 WSHSY, CDR2 SAAADI. This CDR3 contains 15 residues. Some clones are missing from TCRdb's copy, which holds only in-frame ones; the method was immunoSEQ multiplex PCR. This repertoire shows 150,000 to 200,000 clones, about 88% found once; its top ten account for 3% to 3.5%. Sequencing used PBMCs, obtained at disease progression, from a patient treated with ibrutinib. The TCR was taken from a human donor with chronic lymphocytic leukemia. The chain carries TRBV10-2 and TRBJ1-1, with TRBD1 matching over 10 bases. The chain's CDR3 is CASSESGTGDTEAFF. CDR3 in DNA: TGCGCCAGCAGTGAGTCAGGGACAGGGGACACTGAAGCTTTCTTT.